A selection of T cell receptor beta chains follows, all from one sample in a study of identical twins' blood T cells. TCRdb ran MiXCR on the 5' RACE reads and lists one entry per CDR3 protein. This sample has a few hundred thousand distinct CDR3 sequences, with roughly 28% found just once. Sequencing was done on a sample of PBMCs. These receptors came from a woman between 18 and 55 years old in good health. The CDR3 runs from the conserved cysteine through the conserved F or W. The size entry is marked missing in some rows and otherwise reads once, few, many or a size class.

V gene,clone size,CDR3 protein
TRBV7-2,few,CASSFFRGEVYNEQFF
TRBV18,NA,CASSPRVTGSSYNEQFF
TRBV12-3/TRBV12-4,NA,CASRDQMGTEAFF
TRBV3-1,many,CASSQNSAGYTF
TRBV20-1,NA,CSAIDPSARGSTGELFF
TRBV11-2,many,CASSLAYEQFF
TRBV4-1,few,CASSQDRTGNTIYF
TRBV12-3/TRBV12-4,many,CASSPLTGGTDTQYF
TRBV6-5,few,CASSRLAGEHEQFF
TRBV15,NA,CATSVYDRVYGYTF
TRBV7-9,NA,CASSFITGEKLFF
TRBV3-1,NA,CASSQGQILNSPLHF
TRBV6-2/TRBV6-3,NA,CASSYSSYRRTFF
TRBV10-3,NA,CAIDSGERRQFF
TRBV5-6,few,CASSFGTDIQYF
TRBV14,NA,CASSLIQADLYGYTF
TRBV9,NA,CASSVTGLAGEKLFF
TRBV20-1,NA,CSARTSGGSQYF
TRBV20-1,many,CSARVTLTGAREKLFF
TRBV18,NA,CASSPNYSQDTEAFF
TRBV6-6,once,CASSLDGELFF
TRBV29-1,few,CSAATDIYEQYF
TRBV7-9,few,CASSLLLRNTEAFF
TRBV12-5,few,CASGSQGVSTGELFF
TRBV3-1,NA,CASSSMIFRTGQGTGELFF
TRBV4-2,many,CASSQKGATDTQYF
TRBV12-3/TRBV12-4,many,CASSSEFRVYEDGYTF
TRBV10-3,few,CAITGGYGYTF
TRBV6-2/TRBV6-3,once,CASKRYGQGGYYEQYF
TRBV13,NA,CASSMQNEQFF
TRBV11-2,NA,CASSLGDPAGEGAGELFF
TRBV9,NA,CASSEGLALWETQYF
TRBV7-8,NA,CASGLSSHTDTQYF
TRBV7-9,NA,CASNLGWNTEAFF
TRBV11-2,NA,CASSTSREAVSSQYF
TRBV11-2,NA,CASSFTGTPWGEQFF
TRBV20-1,NA,CSAYRDSENGYTF
TRBV12-3/TRBV12-4,many,CASSRNMRNTEAFF
TRBV28,NA,CASISGVTYEQYF
TRBV12-3/TRBV12-4,NA,CASSPQGYEAFF
TRBV7-9,NA,CASSLQPIGQQNQPQHF
TRBV29-1,NA,CSVGGHTNQPQHF
TRBV18,NA,CASASGTGGDTQYF
TRBV19,many,CASTTAARTDTQYF
TRBV12-5,few,CASGLRRGLGYTF
TRBV29-1,many,CSVLSSTQAEAFF
TRBV5-1,NA,CASSLNGQSNQPQHF
TRBV6-1,NA,CASSPPVFPNSGANVLTF
TRBV19,few,CASLGTGRQPQHF